These 29 T cell receptor beta chains originate from one sample sequenced in a study of neoadjuvant anti-PD-1 for oral cavity cancer. Time point here: after neoadjuvant nivolumab, at surgical resection. Data came from immunoSEQ multiplex PCR; TCRdb stores just in-frame clones and leaves some out. The sample includes roughly 7,800 clones, about 67% of them seen just once. The source was PBMCs, collected after nivolumab (anti-PD-1) treatment. The source of these receptors is a person aged 35 to 85 with oral cavity squamous cell carcinoma.

The V call is TRBV2, the J call TRBJ2-5; 9 bases are shared with TRBD1. Trimming took 5 bases from V and 2 from J; bases not matched to a gene: 9. CDR1 and CDR2 from the germline V gene are SNHLY and FYNNEI. The CDR3 spans 16 residues. CDR3 sequence (DNA): TGTGCCAGCAGTCCCCCAGGGACAGGGCCTCAAGAGACCCAGTACTTC. Encoded protein: CASSPPGTGPQETQYF.

This chain uses TRBV19 with TRBJ1-6; unclear D gene. The CDR3 is 14 residues long. V was cut by 1 base and J by 6 bases, with 7 bases left in between. From germline, CDR1 is LNHDA and CDR2 SQIVND (reference sequence). CDR3 sequence: CASSIGVPNSPLHF. The CDR3 DNA follows: TGTGCCAGTAGTATAGGCGTGCCTAATTCACCCCTCCACTTT.

The chain uses TRBV7-9 and TRBJ1-1; D unresolved. CDR1 is SEHNR, CDR2 FQNEAQ, per germline (reference sequence). This CDR3 contains 13 residues. Trimming took 5 bases from V and 0 from J, leaving 7 bases between them. The CDR3 region is CASSLDMNTEAFF. In DNA form, the CDR3 reads TGTGCCAGCAGCCTTGACATGAACACTGAAGCTTTCTTT.

The chain has TRBV20-1 and TRBJ1-4; D remains ambiguous. Trimming removed 3 bases from V and 8 bases from J, with 4 bases in between. Germline-derived CDR1 and CDR2 are DFQATT and SNEGSKA (reference sequence). This CDR3 comprises 10 residues. CDR3 sequence: CSARGEKLFF. The DNA for the CDR3 is TGCAGTGCTAGGGGGGAAAAACTGTTTTTT.

CDR3 sequence: CASQDSSGNTIYF. CDR3 DNA: TGTGCCAGTCAGGACAGCTCTGGAAACACCATATATTTT. The chain couples TRBV5-4 to TRBJ1-3, with a tentative D call TRBD1 (6 bases). The germline gives CDR1 SGHNT, CDR2 YYREEE (reference sequence). The length of the CDR3 is 13 residues. V lost 8 bases and J lost 0, with 9 bases in between.

J is TRBJ1-3 and V is TRBV7-8, with D uncertain. V lost 1 base and J lost 1, with 11 bases in between. This CDR3 spans 16 amino acids. Looked up from germline, CDR1 is SGHVS and CDR2 is FQNEAQ. CDR3 sequence (DNA): TGTGCCAGCAGCTTAGTTGCAGGAAGGTCTGGAAACACCATATATTTT. The encoded protein is CASSLVAGRSGNTIYF.

The chain has TRBV30 and TRBJ2-2; tentatively, D is TRBD2 (5 bases). Looked up from germline, CDR1 is GTSNPN and CDR2 is SVGIG (reference sequence). CDR3 length: 15 amino acids. V dropped 3 bases and J dropped 5 bases, with 16 bases sitting between them. CDR3: CAWSPHDPGTGELFF. CDR3 in DNA: TGTGCCTGGAGCCCCCATGACCCGGGGACCGGGGAGCTGTTTTTT.

This clone has more than one count but fewer than ten. The chain couples TRBV6-1 to TRBJ2-7; 9 bases align to TRBD1. The CDR3 contains 16 residues. Germline V gives CDR1 MNHNS, CDR2 SASEGT. The junction had 10 bases not matched to a gene; V was cut back by 4 bases and J by 3 bases. CDR3 nucleotide sequence: TGTGCCAGCAGTGCCGACGCCGGGACAGGGAACTACGAGCAGTACTTC. This translates into CASSADAGTGNYEQYF.

This clone was seen more than once but under ten times. This chain's CDR3 is CASSIRGEKLFF. DNA of the CDR3: TGTGCCAGTAGTATTCGGGGTGAAAAACTGTTTTTT. This chain connects TRBV19 to TRBJ1-4; D gene unclear. Trimming removed 3 bases at V and 7 bases at J, with 6 bases between. This CDR3 is 12 amino acids long. Per germline, CDR1 LNHDA and CDR2 SQIVND (reference sequence).

This sequence joins TRBV11-3 and TRBJ1-5, with unresolved D. V gave up 1 base and J gave up 3 bases, with 7 bases separating them. Germline CDR1 reads SGHNT; CDR2 reads YENEEA. The CDR3 totals 14 residues. The CDR3 spells CASSLGQDNQPQHF. CDR3 coding DNA: TGTGCCAGCAGCTTAGGTCAAGACAATCAGCCCCAGCATTTT.

For the CDR3, the DNA is TGTGCCAGCAGCAGCGACTGGGATAATTACAATGAGCAGTTCTTC. Its protein product is CASSSDWDNYNEQFF. The chain couples TRBV5-5 to TRBJ2-1; no definite D call. The V end was cut by 4 bases, the J end by 4 bases, with 15 bases between. The CDR3 spans 15 residues. Germline CDR1 SGHKS, CDR2 YYEKEE (reference sequence).

The chain employs TRBV2 and TRBJ2-3; TRBD1 matches at 7 bases. With 4 bases clipped from V and 0 bases from J, the junction kept 7 bases outside the gene matches. The CDR3 is 16 residues long. Germline CDR1 and CDR2: SNHLY and FYNNEI. This CDR3 is CASSVRDSLSTDTQYF. As DNA, the CDR3 is TGTGCCAGCAGTGTCCGGGACAGCCTAAGCACAGATACGCAGTATTTT.

This clone appeared once. V usage is TRBV5-5 and J usage is TRBJ1-4; D is ambiguous. The V gene lost 1 base and the J gene lost 2 bases, with 3 bases spanning the gap. Per the germline V gene, CDR1 is SGHKS and CDR2 is YYEKEE (reference sequence). This CDR3 is built from 13 residues. For the CDR3, the DNA is TGTGCCAGCAGCTTGCCCACTAATGAAAAACTGTTTTTT. Translated: CASSLPTNEKLFF.

The chain has TRBV7-2 and TRBJ2-3; 10 nucleotides line up with TRBD1. CDR1 SGHTA and CDR2 FQGNSA come from the germline V gene. The CDR3 spans 16 residues. Losses at the gene ends were 6 bases for V and 3 bases for J; bases not matched to a gene: 9. CDR3 DNA: TGTGCCAGCAGGCAAACCGGGACAGGGGAGACAGATACGCAGTATTTT. Translating gives CASRQTGTGETDTQYF.

The chain recombines TRBV7-6 with TRBJ1-2; TRBD1 is a possible D gene (5 bases). Trimming removed 2 bases at V and 1 base at J, with 14 bases between. Germline lookup yields CDR1 SGHVS and CDR2 FNYEAQ. CDR3 length: 16 residues. The CDR3 DNA reads TGTGCCAGCAGCTTAAACGAAAGGGGTCTTAACTATGGCTACACCTTC. This sequence encodes CASSLNERGLNYGYTF. The full variable domain, its missing parts supplied by reference TRBV7-6 and TRBJ1-2, is GAGVSQSPRYKVTKRGQDVALRCDPISGHVSLYWYRQALGQGPEFLTYFNYEAQQDKSGLPNDRFSAERPEGSISTLTIQRTEQRDSAMYRCASSLNERGLNYGYTFGSGTRLTVV.

The CDR3, as DNA: TGTGCCAGCTCACTAACATTTCCAGAGACCCAGTACTTC. Residues: CASSLTFPETQYF. The rearrangement uses TRBV18 and TRBJ2-5; no definite D call. In germline, CDR1 is KGHSH, CDR2 LQKENI. With 4 bases removed from V and 4 bases from J, the gap between germline ends came to 10 bases. The CDR3 loop spans 13 amino acids.

The chain is built from TRBV11-2 and TRBJ2-3, with D maybe TRBD1 (7 bases). Trimming shortened V by 2 bases and J by 1 base, and 16 bases separated the two germline ends. Germline-derived CDR1 and CDR2 are SGHAT and FQNNGV. The CDR3 has 17 amino acids. CDR3 DNA sequence: TGTGCCAGCAGCTTAAGCGACCGGGGGACAGGCACAGATACGCAGTATTTT. This codes for CASSLSDRGTGTDTQYF.

The chain joins TRBV27 to TRBJ1-5, with D perhaps matching TRBD1 (5 bases). Trimming pared 3 bases from V and 0 bases from J, leaving 6 bases between. CDR3 length equals 14 residues. In germline, CDR1 is MNHEY, CDR2 SMNVEV (reference sequence). The CDR3 nucleotides read TGTGCCAGCAGTTTGAGGGGTAGCAATCAGCCCCAGCATTTT. Translated: CASSLRGSNQPQHF.

This clone has a handful of counts. This rearrangement joins TRBV21-1 to TRBJ2-1; the listed D gene, TRBD1, was not tested against the DNA. TRBV21-1 is described as a pseudogene. This CDR3 spans 17 amino acids. Written as DNA, the CDR3 is TGTGCCAGCAGCAAAGAACGGGCAGGGGGCTCCTACAATGAGCAGTTCTTC. It encodes CASSKERAGGSYNEQFF.

The chain links TRBV6-5 to TRBJ2-3; D perhaps matches TRBD1 (6 bases). V was clipped by 5 bases and J by 2 bases, with 11 bases between them. The CDR3 is 14 residues long. CDR1 MNHEY and CDR2 SVGAGI come from the germline V gene. The CDR3 nucleotides read TGTGCCAGCAGTCTAGGGACATACACAGATACGCAGTATTTT. It translates to CASSLGTYTDTQYF.

This chain uses TRBV7-9 with TRBJ1-3; tentative D call: TRBD1 (6 bases). CDR1 is SEHNR, CDR2 FQNEAQ, per germline (reference sequence). The germline V and J ends were trimmed by 1 base and 8 bases, with 12 bases remaining between them. The CDR3 loop spans 14 amino acids. This chain's CDR3 is CASSLDGRGDTIYF. CDR3 sequence (DNA): TGTGCCAGCAGCTTAGATGGCAGGGGAGACACCATATATTTT.

The sample holds a few counts of this clone. J is TRBJ2-4 and V is TRBV5-6; 7 nucleotides align to TRBD1. V was clipped by 4 bases and J by 7 bases; unmatched bases: 8. The V gene's germline CDR1 is SGHDT and CDR2 YYEEEE. There are 14 residues in the CDR3. CDR3 loop: CASSTTGVGNIQYF. CDR3 nucleotide sequence: TGTGCCAGCAGCACAACAGGGGTTGGGAACATTCAGTACTTC.

V usage is TRBV7-3 and J usage is TRBJ1-2; perhaps TRBD1 as D (6 bases). This CDR3 region has 17 residues. V was shortened by 2 bases and J by 4 bases, with 20 bases between the two germline ends. CDR1 is SGHTA, CDR2 FQGTGA, per germline. CDR3 sequence (DNA): TGTGCCAGCAGCTTATTTTCGAGGGACAAGAATTTCTATGGCTACACCTTC. This gives the protein CASSLFSRDKNFYGYTF. Combining the CDR3 with reference TRBV7-3 and TRBJ1-2 gives the whole variable domain GAGVSQTPSNKVTEKGKYVELRCDPISGHTALYWYRQSLGQGPEFLIYFQGTGAADDSGLPNDRFFAVRPEGSVSTLKIQRTERGDSAVYLCASSLFSRDKNFYGYTFGSGTRLTVV.

This chain uses TRBV14 with TRBJ2-3, with TRBD1 as a possible D gene (5 bases). CDR1 is SGHDN, CDR2 FVKESK, per germline. Trimming stripped 4 bases from V and 1 base from J, with 12 bases between. The CDR3 is made up of 15 amino acids. This CDR3 reads CASSRDQGGTDTQYF. The CDR3 DNA reads TGTGCCAGCAGCCGAGACCAAGGGGGCACAGATACGCAGTATTTT.

This chain uses TRBV7-2 with TRBJ2-2; TRBD1 might be the D (6 bases). CDR1 is SGHTA, CDR2 FQGNSA, per germline. Between the trimmed V and J ends, which lost 6 bases and 0 bases, there was a span of 14 bases. CDR3 length: 16 amino acids. In DNA, the CDR3 is TGTGCCAGCAGGGTTGGGACAAAACCGAACACCGGGGAGCTGTTTTTT. As protein: CASRVGTKPNTGELFF.

The chain is built from TRBV11-2 and TRBJ1-1; 8 nucleotides line up with TRBD1. V lost 4 bases, J lost 11 bases, and 6 bases stayed unmatched. CDR3 size: 12 residues. Per the germline V gene, CDR1 is SGHAT and CDR2 is FQNNGV. The CDR3 region is CASSSQGAQAFF. The CDR3 bases are TGTGCCAGCAGCTCGCAGGGGGCCCAGGCTTTCTTT.

This rearrangement joins TRBV28 to TRBJ2-2, with D possibly TRBD2 on 5 matching bases. Trimming removed 5 bases at V and 1 base at J, with 8 bases between. The V gene's germline CDR1 is MDHEN and CDR2 SYDVKM. This CDR3 has 14 residues. The CDR3, as DNA: TGTGCCAGCAGTCTACGGGGGAACACCGGGGAGCTGTTTTTT. Amino acid sequence: CASSLRGNTGELFF.

This clone was detected only once. This chain links TRBV19 with TRBJ2-7; D is possibly TRBD1 (5 bases). Trimming removed 5 bases from V and 5 bases from J, with 10 bases in between. The CDR3 has 12 amino acids. Germline lookup yields CDR1 LNHDA and CDR2 SQIVND (reference sequence). The CDR3 loop reads CASSDQGNEQYF. DNA of the CDR3: TGTGCCAGTAGTGATCAGGGCAACGAGCAGTACTTC.

The J gene is TRBJ2-2, the V gene TRBV7-2, with D perhaps TRBD2 (6 bases). The CDR3 sequence is 16 residues long. Germline CDR1 and CDR2: SGHTA and FQGNSA. The V end lost 2 bases, the J end lost 2 bases, and 12 bases lay between the germline ends. The CDR3 bases are TGTGCCAGCAGCTTAATGGGGGGACTCAACACCGGGGAGCTGTTTTTT. It codes for CASSLMGGLNTGELFF.